This TCR beta chain came from a study of siplizumab effects on memory and regulatory T cells. The ends were cut back, 4 bases at V and 6 bases at J, with 15 bases in the middle. The CDR3 is 15 residues long. Germline V lookup: CDR1 MGHRA, CDR2 YSYEKL. Remarks on this clone: Its antigen is unknown.

Assayed TCR templates numbered about 10^5 for each sample. The data were produced by immunoSEQ multiplex PCR, yet TCRdb's version contains in-frame clones alone and is incomplete. The sample has over 70,000 clones, roughly 94% seen once. Whole-study results and caveats: It seemed that naive T cells were more diverse than memory cells and were major contributors to the alloresponse. Significantly reduced by siplizumab was the cumulative frequency of alloreactive sequences, namely those traceable to unstimulated CD4+ memory cells.

The receptor's source is a human donor in good health. The specimen was CD8+ T cells sorted from blood. The V call is TRBV4-1, the J call TRBJ1-4; D perhaps matches TRBD1 (6 bases). CDR3 sequence: CASSPLQGRDEKLFF. CDR3 DNA: TGCGCCAGCAGCCCCCTCCAGGGGCGAGATGAAAAACTGTTTTTT.